These 28 T cell receptor beta chains were sequenced from one sample in a study of blood T cell repertoires in COVID-19. The method was immunoSEQ multiplex PCR; TCRdb's version includes in-frame clones alone and lacks a portion of them. In the table there are 120,000 to 150,000 clones, about 88% of which are singletons. The sample taken for sequencing was peripheral blood. The receptors derive from a human donor in a cohort sampled during active COVID-19.

The genes are TRBV7-9 and TRBJ1-2, with 8 bases that match TRBD1. With V trimmed by 1 base and J by 8 bases, 3 bases remained unmatched. Germline V gene lookup returns CDR1 SEHNR and CDR2 FQNEAQ (reference sequence). The CDR3 spans 13 residues. In DNA, the CDR3 is TGTGCCAGCAGCTTAGAGACAGGGGTGGGCTACACCTTC. It translates to CASSLETGVGYTF.

V is TRBV6-2 or TRBV6-3 and J is TRBJ1-1; D is ambiguous. Germline-derived CDR1 and CDR2 are MNHEY and SVGEGT. Deletions cut 5 bases from V and 5 bases from J, with 9 bases between. This CDR3 region has 12 residues. CDR3 residues: CASSIRDTEAFF. CDR3 DNA sequence: TGTGCCAGCAGTATTCGGGATACTGAAGCTTTCTTT.

The chain joins TRBV4-2 to TRBJ2-2; 7 bases are a match to TRBD2. The V and J ends lost 6 bases and 5 bases, in that order; junction bases with no gene match: 24. The CDR3 is 20 amino acids. Germline V gives CDR1 LGHNA, CDR2 YNFKEQ. CDR3 sequence reads: CASSPKGNGRELVGTGELFF. As DNA, the CDR3 is TGTGCCAGCAGTCCCAAAGGAAACGGGCGGGAGTTGGTAGGGACCGGGGAGCTGTTTTTT.

The gene calls are TRBV28 and TRBJ2-7; D may be TRBD1 (5 bases). The CDR3 is 15 residues long. V was shortened by 3 bases and J by 0 bases, with 12 bases between the two germline ends. CDR1 is MDHEN, CDR2 SYDVKM, per germline. The CDR3 coding sequence is TGTGCCAGCAGTTTTAGGACACTTAGCTCCTACGAGCAGTACTTC. Translated: CASSFRTLSSYEQYF.

This clone was detected many times. The rearrangement uses TRBV4-1 and TRBJ1-1; D not resolved. Trimming pared 1 base from V and 0 bases from J, leaving 9 bases between. The CDR3 length is 15 residues. Germline V gives CDR1 MGHRA, CDR2 YSYEKL. The CDR3 DNA follows: TGCGCCAGCAGCCAAGCCGGTGGTGTGAACACTGAAGCTTTCTTT. It encodes CASSQAGGVNTEAFF.

The rearrangement joins TRBV7-2 to TRBJ2-2; the match to TRBD1 covers 10 bases. The CDR3 totals 16 residues. J gave up 4 bases and V 2 bases, and 4 bases lay outside the gene matches. Germline CDR1 and CDR2: SGHTA and FQGNSA. The CDR3 nucleotides read TGTGCCAGCAGCTTAAGGACAGGGGGATCCACCGGGGAGCTGTTTTTT. Protein: CASSLRTGGSTGELFF.

CDR3 sequence reads: CASSLGTSGGRTYEQYF. CDR3 in DNA: TGTGCCAGCAGCTTAGGAACTAGCGGGGGACGCACCTACGAGCAGTACTTC. V and J are TRBV7-4 and TRBJ2-7; 11 bases are a match to TRBD2. There are 17 residues in the CDR3. Germline V gene data show CDR1 as SGHVT and CDR2 as SQSDAQ. Germline trimming cut 1 base from V and 2 bases from J; bases unmatched to any gene: 7.

The rearrangement uses TRBV6-5 and TRBJ2-5; tentative D call: TRBD2 (6 bases). Trimming pared 6 bases from V and 5 bases from J, leaving 13 bases between. The CDR3 runs 13 residues. From germline, CDR1 is MNHEY and CDR2 SVGAGI. The CDR3 region has the DNA TGTGCCAGCAGCCTTGGAGGGGCTGAGACCCAGTACTTC. This translates into CASSLGGAETQYF.

The chain is built from TRBV6-6 and TRBJ1-1; TRBD1 aligns across 9 bases. Trimming at V came to 5 bases and at J to 1 base, leaving 5 bases not matched to a gene. Looked up from germline, CDR1 is MNHNY and CDR2 is SVGAGI (reference sequence). The CDR3 totals 15 residues. The DNA of the CDR3 is TGTGCCAGCAGTCCACAGGGGGCGGGGAACACTGAAGCTTTCTTT. It is translated as CASSPQGAGNTEAFF.

The gene calls are TRBV6-2 or TRBV6-3 and TRBJ2-1; unclear D gene. Trimming shortened V by 6 bases and J by 5 bases, and 11 bases separated the two germline ends. The CDR3 length is 13 residues. Germline lookup yields CDR1 MNHEY and CDR2 SVGEGT. CDR3 sequence (DNA): TGTGCCAGCAGCTCCGACTTTGACAATGAGCAGTTCTTC. Protein sequence: CASSSDFDNEQFF.

Remarks on this clone: Other nucleotide sequences from this sample produce the same CDR3. V and J are TRBV4-3 and TRBJ2-7; 10 nucleotides match TRBD2. Germline values: CDR1 LGHNA, CDR2 YSLEER. V lost 0 bases and J lost 2; bases outside the gene matches: 4. This CDR3 spans 16 amino acids. The CDR3 DNA sequence: TGCGCCAGCAGCCAAGATCGACTAGCGGGCGCCTACGAGCAGTACTTC. Encoded protein: CASSQDRLAGAYEQYF.

This clone was detected only once. This chain uses TRBV4-1 with TRBJ2-5; 8 bases match TRBD2. Germline V CDR1 and CDR2: MGHRA, YSYEKL. CDR3 length: 15 amino acids. The V segment lost 7 bases and the J segment 3 bases; nucleotides outside the gene matches: 10. The chain's CDR3 is CASTQGGGIEETQYF. The DNA of the CDR3 is TGCGCCAGCACGCAGGGCGGGGGGATAGAAGAGACCCAGTACTTC.

This rearrangement joins TRBV7-9 to TRBJ2-1; the match to TRBD1 covers 7 bases. The CDR3 runs to 11 residues. V was clipped by 4 bases and J by 15 bases; unmatched bases: 6. CDR1 SEHNR and CDR2 FQNEAQ come from the germline V gene (reference sequence). The CDR3 is CASSSDRARFF. The CDR3 DNA sequence: TGTGCCAGCAGCTCTGACAGGGCTCGGTTCTTC. The full variable domain, rest sourced from reference TRBV7-9 and TRBJ2-1, is DTGVSQNPRHKITKRGQNVTFRCDPISEHNRLYWYRQTLGQGPEFLTYFQNEAQLEKSRLLSDRFSAERPKGSFSTLEIQRTEQGDSAMYLCASSSDRARFFGPGTRLTVL.

The rearrangement links TRBV18 to TRBJ1-1; D is unclear. The germline V gene encodes CDR1 KGHSH and CDR2 LQKENI. The CDR3 extends over 14 amino acids. V was pared by 2 bases and J by 1 base, with 8 bases between. The CDR3 DNA reads as TGTGCCAGCTCACCAAACTCAGGGAACACTGAAGCTTTCTTT. Translation gives CASSPNSGNTEAFF.

The rearrangement uses TRBV18 and TRBJ2-3; 7 bases align to TRBD1. This CDR3 comprises 14 residues. CDR1 is KGHSH and CDR2 is LQKENI in the germline V gene. The trim removed 2 bases at V and 6 bases at J, leaving 5 bases unmatched. The CDR3 nucleotides are TGTGCCAGCTCACCAGACAGGGTTTTGGATACGCAGTATTTT. It is translated as CASSPDRVLDTQYF.

The rearrangement joins TRBV30 to TRBJ1-2; D not resolved. The germline CDR1 and CDR2 sequences are GTSNPN and SVGIG (reference sequence). Trimming removed 0 bases from V and 8 bases from J, with 10 bases in between. The CDR3 consists of 12 residues. The CDR3 loop reads CAWSVLTRGYTF. The CDR3 coding sequence is TGTGCCTGGAGTGTACTAACGCGCGGCTACACCTTC.

This chain joins TRBV29-1 and TRBJ2-3, with 8 bases that match TRBD2. The germline V gene has CDR1 SQVTM and CDR2 ANQGSEA. The V segment lost 7 bases and the J segment 2 bases; nucleotides outside the gene matches: 8. There are 14 residues in the CDR3. The CDR3 DNA reads as TGCAGCGCCTTGACTAGCGCTAACACAGATACGCAGTATTTT. Translating gives CSALTSANTDTQYF.

The chain uses TRBV4-3 and TRBJ2-3, with D maybe TRBD1 (6 bases). Trimming pared 1 base from V and 2 bases from J, leaving 16 bases between. The CDR3 extends over 17 amino acids. Germline CDR1 and CDR2: LGHNA and YSLEER. CDR3 amino acids: CASSQGPLRGLTDTQYF. The CDR3 region has the DNA TGCGCCAGCAGCCAAGGGCCACTCAGGGGTCTCACAGATACGCAGTATTTT.

The sample holds a few counts of this clone. The chain combines TRBV30 with TRBJ2-7; a possible D gene is TRBD2 (6 bases). CDR3 size: 14 residues. Deletions cut 5 bases from V and 1 base from J, with 15 bases between. The germline V gene has CDR1 GTSNPN and CDR2 SVGIG (reference sequence). The DNA for the CDR3 is TGTGCCTGGGCCCCCCGCAGCGGGTCCTACGAGCAGTACTTC. It codes for CAWAPRSGSYEQYF. Full variable domain (rest looked up from reference TRBV30 and TRBJ2-7): SQTIHQWPATLVQPVGSPLSLECTVEGTSNPNLYWYRQAAGRGLQLLFYSVGIGQISSEVPQNLSASRPQDRQFILSSKKLLLSDSGFYLCAWAPRSGSYEQYFGPGTRLTVT.

The CDR3 DNA reads as TGTGCCAGCAGCCAGGGACTACCCTTCTCCTACAATGAGCAGTTCTTC. Translating gives CASSQGLPFSYNEQFF. The chain employs TRBV14 and TRBJ2-1; 7 positions agree with TRBD2. Unmatched junction bases numbered 5, after V lost 3 bases and J lost 0 bases. The CDR3 is 16 amino acids. The germline gives CDR1 SGHDN, CDR2 FVKESK.

The rearrangement uses TRBV30 and TRBJ1-3, with D perhaps matching TRBD1 (6 bases). This CDR3 is built from 13 residues. V lost 3 bases and J lost 3, with 9 bases in between. Per germline, CDR1 GTSNPN and CDR2 SVGIG (reference sequence). This CDR3 reads CAWRRTVGNTIYF. Here the CDR3 DNA reads TGTGCCTGGAGGAGGACAGTTGGAAACACCATATATTTT.

The genes are TRBV9 and TRBJ2-2, with 7 nucleotides matching TRBD2. The ends lost 3 bases at V and 2 bases at J; junction bases unmatched: 4. This CDR3 is 15 amino acids long. Looked up from germline, CDR1 is SGDLS and CDR2 is YYNGEE. In nucleotides, the CDR3 is TGTGCCAGCAGCGGTAGCGGGTTCAACACCGGGGAGCTGTTTTTT. Translated: CASSGSGFNTGELFF. Complete variable domain (other parts from reference TRBV9 and TRBJ2-2): DSGVTQTPKHLITATGQRVTLRCSPRSGDLSVYWYQQSLDQGLQFLIQYYNGEERAKGNILERFSAQQFPDLHSELNLSSLELGDSALYFCASSGSGFNTGELFFGEGSRLTVL.

V and J are TRBV4-2 and TRBJ2-3; TRBD2 might be the D (6 bases). Trimming took 0 bases from V and 4 from J, leaving 17 bases between them. Looked up from germline, CDR1 is LGHNA and CDR2 is YNFKEQ. The CDR3 is made up of 17 amino acids. The CDR3 bases are TGTGCCAGCAGCCAAGACCTGGGCGCGGGGACGGCAGATACGCAGTATTTT. This codes for CASSQDLGAGTADTQYF.

This sequence joins TRBV27 and TRBJ2-1; 7 bases agree with TRBD2. Unmatched junction bases numbered 18, after V lost 7 bases and J lost 12 bases. Germline CDR1 and CDR2: MNHEY and SMNVEV (reference sequence). CDR3 length: 15 amino acids. In nucleotides, the CDR3 is TGTGCCAGCACCCAGACCTCTAGCGGAACTCGGGGGCAGTTCTTC. It codes for CASTQTSSGTRGQFF.

A single count supports this clone. The chain combines TRBV19 with TRBJ2-1; a possible D gene is TRBD2 (5 bases). V was cut by 4 bases and J by 0 bases, with 10 bases left in between. The CDR3 totals 15 residues. In germline, CDR1 is LNHDA, CDR2 SQIVND (reference sequence). The CDR3 coding sequence is TGTGCCAGTAGTAACTCGGGGTACTCCTACAATGAGCAGTTCTTC. It is translated as CASSNSGYSYNEQFF.

CDR3 residues: CASSRDRGLSNEKLFF. The DNA for the CDR3 is TGTGCCAGCAGTCGGGACAGGGGGCTTTCTAATGAAAAACTGTTTTTT. J is TRBJ1-4 and V is TRBV2, with TRBD1 matching over 12 bases. Trimming cost V 5 bases and J 3 bases; bases outside gene matches: 4. The CDR3 consists of 16 residues. Germline V CDR1 and CDR2: SNHLY, FYNNEI.

This chain joins TRBV12-3 or TRBV12-4 and TRBJ2-3; 8 bases map to TRBD1. V trimming: 7 bases; J trimming: 3 bases; junction bases outside the gene matches: 3. The CDR3 has 13 residues. The CDR3 protein is CASKQGATDTQYF. CDR3 nucleotides: TGTGCCAGCAAGCAGGGGGCTACAGATACGCAGTATTTT.

This chain connects TRBV24-1 to TRBJ2-1; 9 bases align to TRBD2. The junction had 17 bases not matched to a gene; V was cut back by 5 bases and J by 4 bases. The CDR3 runs to 19 residues. The germline gives CDR1 KGHDR, CDR2 SFDVKD. CDR3: CATSVGGGSAGGRYNEQFF. Here the CDR3 DNA reads TGTGCCACCAGTGTCGGAGGGGGATCCGCGGGAGGGCGATACAATGAGCAGTTCTTC.